This is a list of T cell receptor beta chains from one sample in a study of PD-L1 blockade in urothelial cancer. Profiled with immunoSEQ multiplex PCR; TCRdb holds only in-frame clones, not every one. The sample yields some 60,000 clones, around 84% seen once. The source material was PBMCs, sampled around atezolizumab (anti-PD-L1) treatment. Receptors were obtained from a man aged 45 to 65 with urothelial cancer. Both conserved end residues are part of each CDR3. A D gene is named only where the DNA matches it firmly. A row's size may be missing; if present it is once, few, many or a size class.

D	V	J	size	DNA	CDR3
-	TRBV6-6	TRBJ1-3	once	TGTGCCAGCAGCAAAGCAGGGACTGGAAACACCATATATTTT	CASSKAGTGNTIYF
TRBD2	TRBV27	TRBJ2-3	few	TGTGCCAGCAGTAAGGGACTAGCGGGAGTGGATACGCAGTATTTT	CASSKGLAGVDTQYF
TRBD1	TRBV29-1	TRBJ2-7	-	TGCAGTGGGGGACAGAGCTACGAGCAGTACTTC	CSGGQSYEQYF
TRBD2	TRBV9	TRBJ2-2	-	TGTGCCAGCAGCGTTGTAGCGGGAGCCACCGGGGAGCTGTTTTTT	CASSVVAGATGELFF
-	TRBV5-1	TRBJ1-4	-	TGCGCCAGCAGCCTCCCGGACAGTGCGAATGAAAAACTGTTTTTT	CASSLPDSANEKLFF
TRBD1	TRBV30	TRBJ1-6	-	TGTGCCTACCAGACAGGGGTCGATAATTCACCCCTCCACTTT	CAYQTGVDNSPLHF
TRBD1	TRBV7-3	TRBJ2-1	-	TGTGCCAGCAGCGGGGACAGGGGCTCCTACAATGAGCAGTTCTTC	CASSGDRGSYNEQFF
TRBD2	TRBV10-3	TRBJ2-2	once	TGTGCCATCAGTGAGCCGGGACTAGCGATTAACACCGGGGAGCTGTTTTTT	CAISEPGLAINTGELFF
-	TRBV2	TRBJ2-1	-	TGTGCCAGCAGTGTGTCCCTCTTGAATGAGCAGTTCTTC	CASSVSLLNEQFF
-	TRBV6-1	TRBJ2-7	-	TGTGCCAGCAGTGGACAGATAGACGAGCAGTACTTC	CASSGQIDEQYF
-	TRBV6-4	TRBJ1-1	-	TGTGCCAGCAGTGAACACCCGAACACTGAAGCTTTCTTT	CASSEHPNTEAFF
-	TRBV20-1	TRBJ2-1	-	TGCAGTGCTAGCCAGTATAAGGAGCAGTTCTTC	CSASQYKEQFF
-	TRBV28	TRBJ2-7	-	TGTGCCAGCAGTCGAGCATACGGTGAAGCCGAGCAGTACTTC	CASSRAYGEAEQYF
-	TRBV27	TRBJ2-5	-	TGTGCCAGCAGTTTATCAAGCCCGATCCGGCAAGAGACCCAGTACTTC	CASSLSSPIRQETQYF
-	TRBV25-1	TRBJ2-7	-	TGTGCCAGCAGCCCAAGCGTTTACGAGCAGTACTTC	CASSPSVYEQYF
-	TRBV7-9	TRBJ1-1	once	TGTGCCAGCAGCTTAAAGATCGGGAGAGAGGAAGCTTTCTTT	CASSLKIGREEAFF
-	TRBV18	TRBJ1-1	-	TGTGCCAGCTCACCACGGGCGAACACTGAAGCTTTCTTT	CASSPRANTEAFF
-	TRBV27	TRBJ2-7	few	TGTGCCAGCAGTTTACGGCCGGGGTTACAGTACTTC	CASSLRPGLQYF
-	TRBV30	TRBJ2-5	-	TGTGCCTGGAGTCGACCGGGCAGGGGAGAGACCCAGTACTTC	CAWSRPGRGETQYF
-	TRBV5-4	TRBJ2-3	-	TGTGCCAGCAGCTTGGCAGGGGGCACAGATACGCAGTATTTT	CASSLAGGTDTQYF
-	TRBV11-2	TRBJ2-3	-	TGTGCCAGCCTGTCTCCGGACTGGGGTAGCACAGATACGCAGTATTTT	CASLSPDWGSTDTQYF
-	TRBV4-2	TRBJ2-1	once	TGTGCCAGCAGCCAAGTTCCAACCGATAGCTCCTACAATGAGCAGTTCTTC	CASSQVPTDSSYNEQFF
TRBD2	TRBV4-1	TRBJ2-1	few	TGCGCCAGCAGCCAATTCAGCGGGAACTACAATGAGCAGTTCTTC	CASSQFSGNYNEQFF
TRBD2	TRBV2	TRBJ2-2	-	TGTGCCAGCAGACGAGGGGGACTAGCGGGAGGTCGGACCGGGGAGCTGTTTTTT	CASRRGGLAGGRTGELFF
-	TRBV7-2	TRBJ1-1	few	TGTGCCAGCAGCCCGGGTGTTTACACTGAAGCTTTCTTT	CASSPGVYTEAFF
TRBD2	TRBV7-8	TRBJ2-6	-	TGTGCCAGCAGCTTAGTAGTTAGCGGGAGGGATCGCTCTGGGGCCAACGTCCTGACTTTC	CASSLVVSGRDRSGANVLTF
-	TRBV5-1	TRBJ2-2	-	TGCGCCAGCAGCTTGGGCGACTCCCACACCGGGGAGCTGTTTTTT	CASSLGDSHTGELFF
TRBD2	TRBV30	TRBJ2-7	-	TGTGCCTTAGAGCGGGAGGTGGGGGGCGAGCAGTACTTC	CALEREVGGEQYF
-	TRBV10-2	TRBJ1-6	-	TGCGCCAGCAACCAACAGGGCACCTACTCTTCACCCCTCCACTTT	CASNQQGTYSSPLHF
-	TRBV5-1	TRBJ2-4	-	TGCGCCAGCAGCCCTAGGGGGAGCGTAGCCAAAAACATTCAGTACTTC	CASSPRGSVAKNIQYF
TRBD1	TRBV2	TRBJ2-2	-	TGTGCCAGCAGTGGGACAGGGGGTAGGCGGGAGCTGTTTTTT	CASSGTGGRRELFF
-	TRBV6-1	TRBJ1-5	-	TGTGCCAGCAAAAAGGACAGCAGCAATCAGCCCCAGCATTTT	CASKKDSSNQPQHF
-	TRBV28	TRBJ1-5	-	TGTGCCAGCAGTTTAGGGACACATAGCAATCAGCCCCAGCATTTT	CASSLGTHSNQPQHF
-	TRBV6-1	TRBJ2-5	few	TGTGCCAGCAGTGGAAATTCAGGGACTCAAGAGACCCAGTACTTC	CASSGNSGTQETQYF
-	TRBV7-8	TRBJ2-5	-	TGTGCCAGCAGCTACAGCGGAGAGACCCAGTACTTC	CASSYSGETQYF
TRBD2	TRBV5-1	TRBJ2-7	once	TGCGCCAGCAGCTTGCTAGCGGGTGTCGAGCAGTACTTC	CASSLLAGVEQYF
-	TRBV19	TRBJ2-7	few	TGTGCCAGTAGAACCCGACACCGATCCTACGAGCAGTACTTC	CASRTRHRSYEQYF
-	TRBV2	TRBJ1-5	-	TGTGCCAGCAGGGGACTCGGGGTGGGAGTGGGCAATCAGCCCCAGCATTTT	CASRGLGVGVGNQPQHF
TRBD1	TRBV11-3	TRBJ2-7	-	TGTGCCAGCAGCCTACAGGGGGGATCCTACGAGCAGTACTTC	CASSLQGGSYEQYF
-	TRBV28	TRBJ2-7	-	TGTGCCAGCAGTTTGGTCGGTCTCCACGAGCAGTACTTC	CASSLVGLHEQYF
-	TRBV7-3	TRBJ1-1	-	TGTGCCAGCAGCTTAATGTCAGGCGGGCGGAACACTGAAGCTTTCTTT	CASSLMSGGRNTEAFF
TRBD1	TRBV5-1	TRBJ2-4	-	TGCGCCAGCAGGGGACAGGGCTTAAACATTCAGTACTTC	CASRGQGLNIQYF
-	TRBV5-5	TRBJ2-6	-	TGTGCCAGCAGCTTTCGGGGGGCCGGCTCTGGGGCCAACGTCCTGACTTTC	CASSFRGAGSGANVLTF
-	TRBV27	TRBJ1-6	-	TGTGCCAGCAGTTTCTCTCCCCATGGGGCGGATCATAATTCACCCCTCCACTTT	CASSFSPHGADHNSPLHF
TRBD1	TRBV5-1	TRBJ2-1	-	TGCGCCAGCAGCGCCAGACAGGGTCCGAATGAGCAGTTCTTC	CASSARQGPNEQFF
TRBD2	TRBV11-2	TRBJ2-7	-	TGTGCCAGCAGCGACCGACTAGCGGGCGCCTACGAGCAGTACTTC	CASSDRLAGAYEQYF
-	TRBV28	TRBJ2-7	-	TGTGCCAGCAGTTCTACCCGCCAGGCGGTGGTTGGGCTCAGGGAAAGATCCTACGAGCAGTACTTC	CASSSTRQAVVGLRERSYEQYF
TRBD1	TRBV25-1	TRBJ2-3	-	TGTGCCAGCAGTGAGCCGGGACAGGGAAATACGCAGTATTTT	CASSEPGQGNTQYF
-	TRBV5-6	TRBJ1-2	-	TGTGCCAGCAGTTTGTCGGGTGCGGAGTATGGCTACACCTTC	CASSLSGAEYGYTF
TRBD2	TRBV18	TRBJ2-3	-	TGTGCCAGCTCACCAAAGGGGACTAGCGGGAGTGGTACGCAGTATTTT	CASSPKGTSGSGTQYF
-	TRBV28	TRBJ1-5	-	TGTGCCAGCAGGGACGGAGGGTGGGGCAATCAGCCCCAGCATTTT	CASRDGGWGNQPQHF
-	TRBV5-1	TRBJ2-3	once	TGCGCCAGCAGCTTGGGTTCAACCGCTATCACAGATACGCAGTATTTT	CASSLGSTAITDTQYF
-	TRBV11-2	TRBJ1-5	-	TGTGCCAGCAGCTTCCAGGGCGGCAATCAGCCCCAGCATTTT	CASSFQGGNQPQHF
-	TRBV10-1	TRBJ2-7	once	TGCGCCAGCAATACCCCGCCCTTTGTAGGGGGAACCTACGAGCAGTACTTC	CASNTPPFVGGTYEQYF
-	TRBV7-9	TRBJ1-2	once	TGTGCCAGCAGCTTAGCGGCCATATTGAGGTCGGGCTACACCTTC	CASSLAAILRSGYTF